This TCR beta chain was observed in a study of blood T cell repertoires in COVID-19. Study-level information: Sources were T cells, B-cell-depleted T cells, or PBMCs; the material itself was cDNA or gDNA.

Per the original methods: It was from reference gene primer amplification that nucleated cell counts were estimated. Generated by immunoSEQ multiplex PCR, the TCRdb table keeps only in-frame clones and is missing some. The V and J calls and the clone size are those of that table, but D and trimming were determined from the DNA. The table records tens of thousands of clones, under 85% of them present only once. This CDR3 is built from 13 residues. The germline V gene has CDR1 SNHLY and CDR2 FYNNEI. Deletions cut 6 bases from V and 6 bases from J, with 12 bases between. V is TRBV2 and J is TRBJ2-1; a weak D match, TRBD1 (6 bases). The origin of this receptor is a man in his sixties or seventies with acute or convalescent COVID-19. Source material: peripheral blood. CDR3 DNA sequence: TGTGCCAGCAGAAACAGGGAATTCAATGAGCAGTTCTTC. This translates into CASRNREFNEQFF.